The present T cell receptor beta chain was sequenced within a study of tumor-infiltrating lymphocytes in localized non-small cell lung cancer. Study-wide results and caveats: Not all patients were TCR sequenced, owing to tissue quantity.

A word on this clone: Antigen: not known.

Sequencing was performed with immunoSEQ multiplex PCR; in TCRdb, only in-frame clones are kept and a portion is missing. The repertoire has about 29,000 clones, over 75% of them found once; the top ten carry around 2.1%. The V segment lost 9 bases and the J segment 4 bases; nucleotides outside the gene matches: 13. This CDR3 region has 17 residues. CDR1 is LGHNA and CDR2 is YNFKEQ in the germline V gene. The chain uses TRBV4-2 and TRBJ2-5; 14 nucleotides agree with TRBD2. Sequencing was carried out using lung tumor tissue. The sequence was collected from a human donor with non-small cell lung cancer. The CDR3 reads CASSRTSGGPAGETQYF. CDR3 DNA sequence: TGTGCCAGTTCCCGGACTAGCGGGGGGCCGGCGGGAGAGACCCAGTACTTC.